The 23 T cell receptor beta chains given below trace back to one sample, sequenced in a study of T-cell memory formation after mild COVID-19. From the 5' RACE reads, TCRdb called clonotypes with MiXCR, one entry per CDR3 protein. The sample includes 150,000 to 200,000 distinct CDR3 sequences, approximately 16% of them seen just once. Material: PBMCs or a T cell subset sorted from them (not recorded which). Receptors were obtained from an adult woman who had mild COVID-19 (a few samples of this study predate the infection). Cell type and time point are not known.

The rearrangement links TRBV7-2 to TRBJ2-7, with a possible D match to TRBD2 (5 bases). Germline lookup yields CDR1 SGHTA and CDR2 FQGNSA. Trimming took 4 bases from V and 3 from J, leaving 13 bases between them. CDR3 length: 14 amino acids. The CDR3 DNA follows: TGTGCCAGCAGCTCTCTAGGACTGTACTACGAGCAGTACTTC. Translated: CASSSLGLYYEQYF.

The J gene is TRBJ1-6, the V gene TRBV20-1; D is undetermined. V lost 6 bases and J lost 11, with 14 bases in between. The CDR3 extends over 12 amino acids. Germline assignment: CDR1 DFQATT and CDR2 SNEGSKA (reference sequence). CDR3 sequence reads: CSAAPGNAPLHF. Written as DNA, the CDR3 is TGCAGTGCCGCCCCGGGCAACGCACCCCTCCACTTT.

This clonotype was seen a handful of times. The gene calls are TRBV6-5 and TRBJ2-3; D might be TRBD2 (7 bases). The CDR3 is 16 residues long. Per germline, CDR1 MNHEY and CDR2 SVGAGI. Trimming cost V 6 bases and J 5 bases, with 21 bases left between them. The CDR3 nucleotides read TGTGCCAGCAGCTCGACTGGGCGGGGGCGGAAAGATACGCAGTATTTT. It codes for CASSSTGRGRKDTQYF.

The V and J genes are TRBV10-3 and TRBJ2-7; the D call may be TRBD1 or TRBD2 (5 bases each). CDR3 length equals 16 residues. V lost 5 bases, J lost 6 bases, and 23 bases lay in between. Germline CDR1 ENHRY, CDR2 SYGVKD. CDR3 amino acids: CAISIGGTGGSGEQYF. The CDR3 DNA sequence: TGTGCCATCAGTATTGGGGGAACGGGCGGCAGCGGCGAGCAGTACTTC.

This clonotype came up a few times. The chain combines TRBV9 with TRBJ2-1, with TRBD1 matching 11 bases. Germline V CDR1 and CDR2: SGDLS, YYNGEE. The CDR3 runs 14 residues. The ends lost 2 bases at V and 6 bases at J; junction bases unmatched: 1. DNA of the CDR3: TGTGCCAGCAGCGTGGGACAGGGGGGCAATGAGCAGTTCTTC. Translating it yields CASSVGQGGNEQFF.

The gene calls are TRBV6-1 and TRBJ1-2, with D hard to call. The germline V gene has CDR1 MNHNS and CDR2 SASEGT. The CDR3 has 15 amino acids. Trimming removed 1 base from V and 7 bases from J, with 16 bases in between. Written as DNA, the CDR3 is TGTGCCAGCAGTGAAGGTCGGTGGGCCCCCTTTGGCTACACCTTC. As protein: CASSEGRWAPFGYTF.

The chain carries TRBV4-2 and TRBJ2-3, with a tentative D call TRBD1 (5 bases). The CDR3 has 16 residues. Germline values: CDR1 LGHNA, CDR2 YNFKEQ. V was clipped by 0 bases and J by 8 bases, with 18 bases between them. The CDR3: CASSQDPGRVEGTQYF. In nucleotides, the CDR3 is TGTGCCAGCAGCCAAGATCCGGGCAGGGTGGAAGGTACGCAGTATTTT.

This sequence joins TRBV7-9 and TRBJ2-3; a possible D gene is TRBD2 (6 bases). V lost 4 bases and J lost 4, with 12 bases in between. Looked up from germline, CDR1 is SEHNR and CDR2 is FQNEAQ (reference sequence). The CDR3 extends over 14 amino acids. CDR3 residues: CASSSPRGADTQYF. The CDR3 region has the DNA TGTGCCAGCAGCTCCCCGCGGGGAGCAGATACGCAGTATTTT.

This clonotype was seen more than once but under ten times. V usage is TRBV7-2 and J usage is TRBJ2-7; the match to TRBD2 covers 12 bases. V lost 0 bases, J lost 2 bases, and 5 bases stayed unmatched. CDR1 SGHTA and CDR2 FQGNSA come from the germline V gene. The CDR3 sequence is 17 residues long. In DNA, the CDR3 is TGTGCCAGCAGCTTAGCGAGGACTAGCGGGAAGACCTACGAGCAGTACTTC. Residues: CASSLARTSGKTYEQYF.

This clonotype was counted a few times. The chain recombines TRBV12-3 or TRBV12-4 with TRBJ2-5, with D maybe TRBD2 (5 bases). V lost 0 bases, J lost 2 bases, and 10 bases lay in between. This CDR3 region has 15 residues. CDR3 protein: CASSLASGKQETQYF. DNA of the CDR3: TGTGCCAGCAGTTTAGCCTCCGGGAAACAAGAGACCCAGTACTTC.

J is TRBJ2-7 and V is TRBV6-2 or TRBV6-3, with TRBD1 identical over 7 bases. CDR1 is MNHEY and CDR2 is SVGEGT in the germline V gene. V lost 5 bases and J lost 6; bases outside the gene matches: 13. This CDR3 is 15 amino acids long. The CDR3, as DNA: TGTGCCAGCAGTGGACGGGACAGAGTGATCCGCGAGCAGTACTTC. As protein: CASSGRDRVIREQYF.

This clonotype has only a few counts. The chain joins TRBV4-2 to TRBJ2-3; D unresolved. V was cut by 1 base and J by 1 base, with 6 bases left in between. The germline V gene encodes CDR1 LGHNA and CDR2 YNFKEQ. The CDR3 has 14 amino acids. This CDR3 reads CASSQGRGTDTQYF. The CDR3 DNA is TGTGCCAGCAGCCAAGGTCGAGGCACAGATACGCAGTATTTT.

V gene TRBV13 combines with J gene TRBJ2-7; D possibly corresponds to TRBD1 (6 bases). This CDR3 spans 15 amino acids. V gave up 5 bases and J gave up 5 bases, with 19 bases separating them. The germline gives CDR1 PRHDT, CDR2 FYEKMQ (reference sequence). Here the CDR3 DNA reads TGTGCCAGCAGCCAATGGCACCCCCAGGGGCACGAGCAGTACTTC. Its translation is CASSQWHPQGHEQYF.

The CDR3, as DNA: TGTGCCAGCAGCTCCGGACTAGCGGGAGACACAGATACGCAGTATTTT. Translated: CASSSGLAGDTDTQYF. This chain joins TRBV7-2 and TRBJ2-3; 13 bases line up with TRBD2. J gave up 2 bases and V 4 bases, and 3 bases lay outside the gene matches. Germline values: CDR1 SGHTA, CDR2 FQGNSA. This CDR3 is 16 amino acids long.

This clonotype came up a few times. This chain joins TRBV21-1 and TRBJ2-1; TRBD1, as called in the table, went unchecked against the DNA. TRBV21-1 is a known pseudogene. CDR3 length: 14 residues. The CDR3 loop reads CASPGFDRGAEQFF. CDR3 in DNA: TGTGCCTCTCCGGGGTTTGACAGGGGAGCTGAGCAGTTCTTC.

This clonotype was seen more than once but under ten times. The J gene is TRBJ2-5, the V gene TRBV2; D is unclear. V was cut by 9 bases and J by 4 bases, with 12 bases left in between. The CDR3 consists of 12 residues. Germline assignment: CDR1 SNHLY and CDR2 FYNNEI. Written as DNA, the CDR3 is TGTGCCAGTGGGATAAAGGGAGAGACCCAGTACTTC. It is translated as CASGIKGETQYF.

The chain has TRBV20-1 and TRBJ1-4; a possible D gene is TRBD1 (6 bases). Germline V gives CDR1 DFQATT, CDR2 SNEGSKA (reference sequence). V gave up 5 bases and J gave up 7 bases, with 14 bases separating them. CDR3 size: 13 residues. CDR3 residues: CSAGGQGGEKLFF. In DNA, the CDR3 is TGCAGTGCTGGGGGGCAGGGAGGTGAAAAACTGTTTTTT.

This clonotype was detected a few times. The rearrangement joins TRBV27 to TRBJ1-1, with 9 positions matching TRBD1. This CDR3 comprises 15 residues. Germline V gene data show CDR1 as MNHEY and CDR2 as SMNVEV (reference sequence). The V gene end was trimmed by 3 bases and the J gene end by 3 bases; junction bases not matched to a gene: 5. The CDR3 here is CASSFSGQGYTEAFF. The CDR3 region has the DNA TGTGCCAGCAGTTTCTCGGGACAGGGCTACACTGAAGCTTTCTTT.

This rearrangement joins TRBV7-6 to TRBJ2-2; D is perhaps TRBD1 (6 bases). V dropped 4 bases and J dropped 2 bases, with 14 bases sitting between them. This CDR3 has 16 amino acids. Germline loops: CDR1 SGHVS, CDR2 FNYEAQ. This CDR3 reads CASSSSRGINTGELFF. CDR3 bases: TGTGCCAGCAGCTCATCCAGGGGCATTAACACCGGGGAGCTGTTTTTT. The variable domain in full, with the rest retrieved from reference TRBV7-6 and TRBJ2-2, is GAGVSQSPRYKVTKRGQDVALRCDPISGHVSLYWYRQALGQGPEFLTYFNYEAQQDKSGLPNDRFSAERPEGSISTLTIQRTEQRDSAMYRCASSSSRGINTGELFFGEGSRLTVL.

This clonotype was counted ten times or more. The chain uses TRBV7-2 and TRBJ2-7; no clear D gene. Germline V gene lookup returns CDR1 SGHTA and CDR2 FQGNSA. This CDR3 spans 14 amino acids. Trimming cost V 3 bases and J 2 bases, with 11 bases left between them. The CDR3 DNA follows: TGTGCCAGCAGCTTCTATTTCCGGACCTACGAGCAGTACTTC. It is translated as CASSFYFRTYEQYF.

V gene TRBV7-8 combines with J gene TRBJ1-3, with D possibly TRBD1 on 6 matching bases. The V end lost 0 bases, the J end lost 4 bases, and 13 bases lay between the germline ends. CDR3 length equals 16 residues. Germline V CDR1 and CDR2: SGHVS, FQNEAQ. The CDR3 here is CASSLAYGGQGNTIYF. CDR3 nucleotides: TGTGCCAGCAGCTTAGCATATGGGGGGCAAGGAAACACCATATATTTT.

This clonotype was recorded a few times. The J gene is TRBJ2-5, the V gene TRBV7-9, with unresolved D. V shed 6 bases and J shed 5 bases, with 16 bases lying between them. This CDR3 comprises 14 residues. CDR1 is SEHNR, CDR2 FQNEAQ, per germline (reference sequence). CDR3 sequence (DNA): TGTGCCAGCAGACCGGTCCTAGGGCGCGAGACCCAGTACTTC. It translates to CASRPVLGRETQYF.

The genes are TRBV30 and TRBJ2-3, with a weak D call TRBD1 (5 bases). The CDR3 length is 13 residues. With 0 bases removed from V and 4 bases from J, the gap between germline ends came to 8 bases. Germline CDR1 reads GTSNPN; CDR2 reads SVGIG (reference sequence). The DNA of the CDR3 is TGTGCCTGGAGTGTAACAGGCGCAGATACGCAGTATTTT. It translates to CAWSVTGADTQYF.